A selection of T cell receptor beta chains follows, all from one sample in a study of monozygotic twins with cystic fibrosis. The data were produced by immunoSEQ multiplex PCR, yet TCRdb's version contains in-frame clones alone and is incomplete. The sample carries tens of thousands of clones, 75% to 95% recorded once. Sequenced sample: blood. The source is a boy aged 2-9 years with cystic fibrosis. The CDR3 runs from the conserved cysteine through the conserved F or W. D genes are given only for firm matches. Clone size is stated in some rows and not others, as once, few, many or a class when expanded.

v_call	clone_size	j_call	d_call	cdr3_aa
TRBV7-8	.	TRBJ1-1	.	CASNPLGVMNTEAFF
TRBV19	.	TRBJ1-1	TRBD1	CASSIETGTVDTEAFF
TRBV27	.	TRBJ2-1	TRBD1	CASSLFQGDEQFF
TRBV2	.	TRBJ1-1	.	CASTPDSNTEAFF
TRBV12-5	few	TRBJ2-3	.	CASGAGDTQYF
TRBV6-5	.	TRBJ1-2	TRBD1	CASSYWRDRGSGYTF
TRBV5-1	.	TRBJ2-3	TRBD1	CASSFRDRVTDTQYF
TRBV19	.	TRBJ2-1	TRBD2	CASSIRTSGGPYNEQFF
TRBV9	.	TRBJ1-1	TRBD1	CASSHNRGRMNTEAFF
TRBV5-5	.	TRBJ1-6	.	CASSFRQPNSPLHF
TRBV11-2	.	TRBJ2-1	.	CASSLEVPGSPYNEQFF
TRBV6-5	.	TRBJ2-5	.	CASRLHSRETQYF
TRBV5-6	.	TRBJ2-1	TRBD2	CASSLMASGVAYNEQFF
TRBV6-4	.	TRBJ2-3	TRBD1	CASGRGLPTDTQYF
TRBV2	.	TRBJ2-3	TRBD1	CASTQDRVIDTQYF
TRBV6-5	.	TRBJ2-5	TRBD2	CASSYRTSGGRETQYF
TRBV5-5	.	TRBJ1-2	.	CASSQWDGYGYTF
TRBV18	.	TRBJ1-2	.	CASSPAPYYGYTF
TRBV5-1	.	TRBJ2-5	.	CASNAEMEETQYF
TRBV7-8	.	TRBJ1-1	TRBD1	CASSLEGATEAFF
TRBV28	.	TRBJ1-4	.	CASSLGGEKLFF
TRBV6-6	.	TRBJ1-6	.	CASSYAYTEDNSPLHF
TRBV9	.	TRBJ2-3	.	CASTVLSPSTDTQYF
TRBV4-1	.	TRBJ2-1	.	CASSQGYYNEQFF
TRBV7-3	.	TRBJ2-2	.	CASSLRGRGTGELFF
TRBV19	.	TRBJ1-1	.	CASSPQGRGAMNTEAFF
TRBV19	.	TRBJ2-7	.	CASTAGPGEGYEQYF
TRBV5-1	.	TRBJ1-2	.	CASSPDSNYGYTF
TRBV7-9	once	TRBJ1-6	TRBD1	CASSSGQGVYSPLHF
TRBV15	.	TRBJ2-4	TRBD1	CATSVRDSNIQYF
TRBV6-5	.	TRBJ2-7	TRBD2	CASTPRWGGSYERYF
TRBV18	.	TRBJ2-5	.	CASSPPSETQYF
TRBV20-1	.	TRBJ1-1	.	CSAGQNEAFF
TRBV7-3	.	TRBJ1-1	.	CASSLTSSGTEAFF
TRBV10-3	.	TRBJ2-1	.	CAISERGPLFF
TRBV5-5	.	TRBJ2-7	.	CASSLVGDEQYF
TRBV6-5	once	TRBJ1-1	.	CASTYTGGTEAFF
TRBV27	few	TRBJ1-1	.	CASSLWGNTEAFF
TRBV12-5	.	TRBJ2-5	.	CASGSVETQYF
TRBV4-3	.	TRBJ1-2	.	CASSQEGRFGPTIGYTF
TRBV10-1	.	TRBJ1-5	.	CASSKTDWDSNQPQHF
TRBV6-5	once	TRBJ1-2	.	CASSYSGGYGYTF
TRBV2	.	TRBJ2-1	TRBD2	CASSEWRGGPDEQFF
TRBV6-1	.	TRBJ1-3	.	CASSEFRAAGNTIYF
TRBV11-2	.	TRBJ2-7	.	CASNWRRGVNEQYF
TRBV9	.	TRBJ1-3	.	CASSVEGGWGNTIYF
TRBV11-3	.	TRBJ2-5	.	CASSQGEGTRETQYF
TRBV27	once	TRBJ1-1	.	CASSTTRDPRGTEAFF
TRBV19	.	TRBJ2-2	.	CASSIGGRTGELFF
TRBV19	.	TRBJ2-1	TRBD2	CASSILAVYNEQFF